Listed here are 30 T cell receptor beta chains from one sample, sequenced in a study of T-cell memory formation after mild COVID-19. Each CDR3 protein is one row after TCRdb ran MiXCR on the 5' RACE reads. The sample consists of hundreds of thousands of distinct CDR3 sequences, roughly 18% of them appearing once. Sequenced: PBMCs or a T cell subset sorted from them (not recorded which). The origin of the receptors is an adult woman who had mild COVID-19 (a few samples of this study predate the infection). Cell type and time point are not known.

This clonotype is termed medium-sized. This chain uses TRBV20-1 with TRBJ2-2; possible D gene TRBD1, 5 bases. CDR1 is DFQATT and CDR2 is SNEGSKA in the germline V gene (reference sequence). CDR3 size: 14 residues. Trimming removed 5 bases from V and 7 bases from J, with 17 bases in between. The CDR3 sequence: CSAPIPGFHGELFF. The CDR3 DNA follows: TGCAGTGCTCCCATACCAGGGTTTCACGGGGAGCTGTTTTTT.

The chain combines TRBV12-3 or TRBV12-4 with TRBJ2-1, with 11 bases fitting TRBD2. V shed 8 bases, J shed 1 base, and the junction held 22 bases outside the gene matches. The CDR3 runs 21 residues. The CDR3 loop reads CASLISVGLNSGGASYNEQFF. CDR3 sequence (DNA): TGTGCCAGCCTCATATCTGTGGGCCTCAATAGCGGGGGGGCTTCCTACAATGAGCAGTTCTTC.

V and J are TRBV18 and TRBJ2-1; the match to TRBD2 covers 10 bases. Germline V CDR1 and CDR2: KGHSH, LQKENI. The CDR3 loop spans 15 amino acids. The V and J ends lost 4 bases and 6 bases, in that order; junction bases with no gene match: 6. DNA of the CDR3: TGTGCCAGCTCACGGGCTAGCGGGAGTAGCAATGAGCAGTTCTTC. It codes for CASSRASGSSNEQFF.

In its sample, this clonotype was seen once. The chain has TRBV4-3 and TRBJ2-3; D is uncertain. This CDR3 contains 16 residues. Germline V gene lookup returns CDR1 LGHNA and CDR2 YSLEER. V lost 0 bases and J lost 1, with 11 bases in between. CDR3 sequence (DNA): TGCGCCAGCAGCCAAGAAGGATACCCGCGCACAGATACGCAGTATTTT. It yields the protein CASSQEGYPRTDTQYF.

This clonotype was observed at least ten times. V gene TRBV2 combines with J gene TRBJ2-1; 11 nucleotides align to TRBD1. J was trimmed by 7 bases and V by 5 bases; bases with no gene match: 7. The CDR3 consists of 15 residues. From germline, CDR1 is SNHLY and CDR2 FYNNEI. Written as DNA, the CDR3 is TGTGCCAGCAGTCGTGGACAGGGGGCCTTAAATGAGCAGTTCTTC. It translates to CASSRGQGALNEQFF.

This chain joins TRBV2 and TRBJ2-3; 7 bases are a match to TRBD1. Germline values: CDR1 SNHLY, CDR2 FYNNEI. With V trimmed by 1 base and J by 1 base, 2 bases remained unmatched. CDR3 length equals 15 residues. The chain's CDR3 is CASSEGQGRTDTQYF. The DNA for the CDR3 is TGTGCCAGCAGTGAAGGACAGGGACGCACAGATACGCAGTATTTT.

This chain joins TRBV9 and TRBJ2-3; TRBD2 matches 12 bases. Germline CDR1 is SGDLS and CDR2 is YYNGEE. J lost 0 bases, V lost 4 bases, and 6 bases had no gene match. The CDR3 has 17 amino acids. The CDR3 protein is CASSSEGTSGSTDTQYF. Written as DNA, the CDR3 is TGTGCCAGCAGCTCAGAGGGGACTAGCGGGAGCACAGATACGCAGTATTTT.

This clonotype was counted only a few times. The genes are TRBV9 and TRBJ2-1, with D maybe TRBD2 (6 bases). With 3 bases removed from V and 7 bases from J, the gap between germline ends came to 20 bases. Germline CDR1 is SGDLS and CDR2 is YYNGEE. This CDR3 region has 16 residues. CDR3 bases: TGTGCCAGCAGCGGCCAATGGGACTTCGTCCTGAATGAGCAGTTCTTC. Amino acid sequence: CASSGQWDFVLNEQFF.

The V and J genes are TRBV15 and TRBJ2-1; 8 bases agree with TRBD2. The germline V gene encodes CDR1 LNHNV and CDR2 YYDKDF (reference sequence). CDR3 length equals 16 residues. V was pared by 2 bases and J by 3 bases, with 6 bases of the junction left unmatched. The CDR3: CATSRRTSTGYNEQFF. CDR3 DNA: TGTGCCACCAGCAGACGGACTAGCACTGGCTACAATGAGCAGTTCTTC.

The V and J genes are TRBV5-1 and TRBJ1-2; a weak D match, TRBD1 (5 bases). Trimming shortened V by 0 bases and J by 2 bases, and 8 bases separated the two germline ends. The CDR3 is 14 residues long. From germline, CDR1 is SGHRS and CDR2 YFSETQ. DNA of the CDR3: TGCGCCAGCAGCTTGGGGGGGACCAACTATGGCTACACCTTC. Protein: CASSLGGTNYGYTF.

The gene calls are TRBV30 and TRBJ1-6; no definite D call. V dropped 0 bases and J dropped 8 bases, with 8 bases sitting between them. The CDR3 consists of 13 residues. From germline, CDR1 is GTSNPN and CDR2 SVGIG (reference sequence). The CDR3 here is CAWSVLEDSPLHF. The CDR3 DNA sequence: TGTGCCTGGAGTGTACTAGAGGATTCACCCCTCCACTTT.

The chain has TRBV29-1 and TRBJ2-1, with a weak D call TRBD1 (6 bases). The germline V and J ends were trimmed by 0 bases and 2 bases, with 35 bases remaining between them. Per germline, CDR1 SQVTM and CDR2 ANQGSEA. The CDR3 has 23 residues. CDR3 protein: CSVEDWAQRLNLGARDPYNEQFF. As DNA, the CDR3 is TGCAGCGTTGAAGATTGGGCCCAGAGGCTAAACCTGGGGGCTAGGGACCCCTACAATGAGCAGTTCTTC.

The sample holds many counts of this clonotype. The rearrangement joins TRBV20-1 to TRBJ2-1; TRBD2 matches 7 bases. Trimming at V came to 4 bases and at J to 1 base, leaving 16 bases not matched to a gene. CDR3 size: 18 residues. Germline V CDR1 and CDR2: DFQATT, SNEGSKA (reference sequence). DNA for the CDR3: TGCAGTGCTAAGGGGATCGGGATGGCGGGAGTTTCCTACAATGAGCAGTTCTTC. Translating gives CSAKGIGMAGVSYNEQFF.

V is TRBV12-3 or TRBV12-4 and J is TRBJ1-2; D gene uncertain. V lost 3 bases and J 3 bases, leaving 5 bases between the germline ends. This CDR3 region has 12 residues. CDR3 amino acids: CASSFGDYGYTF. CDR3 nucleotides: TGTGCCAGCAGTTTCGGGGACTATGGCTACACCTTC.

V is TRBV25-1 and J is TRBJ2-1; unclear D gene. The CDR3 has 16 amino acids. Trimming stripped 2 bases from V and 0 bases from J, with 11 bases between. Per the germline V gene, CDR1 is MGHDK and CDR2 is SYGVNS. CDR3 nucleotides: TGTGCCAGCAGTGAAAAGGCAGAGGACTCCTACAATGAGCAGTTCTTC. Its translation: CASSEKAEDSYNEQFF.

In this sample, this clonotype turned up a few times. The chain combines TRBV28 with TRBJ2-7; TRBD1 or TRBD2 may be the D gene (5 bases each). This CDR3 has 16 residues. Trimming pared 5 bases from V and 0 bases from J, leaving 17 bases between. The V gene's germline CDR1 is MDHEN and CDR2 SYDVKM. The CDR3 nucleotides are TGTGCCAGCAGTCTACCCCGGGACGCGAGCTCCTACGAGCAGTACTTC. As protein: CASSLPRDASSYEQYF.

The gene calls are TRBV29-1 and TRBJ2-3; D gene uncertain. The ends were cut back, 4 bases at V and 2 bases at J, with 10 bases in the middle. The CDR3 covers 13 residues. Germline assignment: CDR1 SQVTM and CDR2 ANQGSEA. This chain's CDR3 is CSVGRLLTDTQYF. The DNA for the CDR3 is TGCAGCGTTGGCAGGCTTCTCACAGATACGCAGTATTTT.

The chain combines TRBV9 with TRBJ2-7; D possibly corresponds to TRBD2 (6 bases). Deletions cut 4 bases from V and 0 bases from J, with 8 bases between. Germline V gene data show CDR1 as SGDLS and CDR2 as YYNGEE. The CDR3 totals 13 residues. This CDR3 is CASSRGNSYEQYF. CDR3 nucleotide sequence: TGTGCCAGCAGCCGCGGGAACTCCTACGAGCAGTACTTC.

The rearrangement joins TRBV15 to TRBJ2-1; D unresolved. Trimming removed 5 bases at V and 1 base at J, with 9 bases between. Germline V gene sequence: CDR1 LNHNV, CDR2 YYDKDF (reference sequence). The length of the CDR3 is 14 residues. This chain's CDR3 is CATSASRSYNEQFF. The DNA of the CDR3 is TGTGCCACCAGCGCCTCGAGGTCCTACAATGAGCAGTTCTTC.

A few counts support this clonotype. The genes are TRBV11-2 and TRBJ2-3, with TRBD1 matching over 9 bases. The CDR3 runs 14 residues. The J segment lost 6 bases and the V segment lost 3 bases, leaving 4 bases of the junction unmatched. CDR1 is SGHAT, CDR2 FQNNGV, per germline. The CDR3 coding sequence is TGTGCCAGCAGCTTGACAGGGGGTAGCGATACGCAGTATTTT. Translated: CASSLTGGSDTQYF.

This chain uses TRBV9 with TRBJ2-5, with 8 bases aligning to TRBD1. Germline assignment: CDR1 SGDLS and CDR2 YYNGEE. This CDR3 is 15 amino acids long. Germline trimming cut 4 bases from V and 3 bases from J; bases unmatched to any gene: 8. CDR3 bases: TGTGCCAGCAGCCCCCGGACAGGGACAAAAGAGACCCAGTACTTC. Protein sequence: CASSPRTGTKETQYF.

This clonotype has only a few counts. The chain recombines TRBV24-1 with TRBJ1-5, with D unresolved. Germline values: CDR1 KGHDR, CDR2 SFDVKD. The V gene lost 4 bases and the J gene lost 2 bases, with 11 bases spanning the gap. The CDR3 covers 15 residues. The CDR3 DNA is TGTGCCACCAGTGACTCGACAAGGGGCAATCAGCCCCAGCATTTT. Translated, it gives CATSDSTRGNQPQHF.

The J gene is TRBJ2-3, the V gene TRBV29-1, with D possibly being TRBD1 (6 bases). This CDR3 is built from 12 residues. Trimming left V 6 bases short and J 1 base short, with 8 bases between. The germline V gene has CDR1 SQVTM and CDR2 ANQGSEA. The CDR3, as DNA: TGCAGCGTAGAGGGGGGCACAGATACGCAGTATTTT. Encoded protein: CSVEGGTDTQYF.

The chain couples TRBV3-1 to TRBJ1-5; D not resolved. Germline V gene data show CDR1 as LGHDT and CDR2 as YNNKEL (reference sequence). Trimming left V 6 bases short and J 7 bases short, with 16 bases between. This CDR3 is built from 14 residues. The CDR3: CASRQSGVGQPQHF. CDR3 nucleotide sequence: TGTGCCAGCAGACAAAGCGGCGTCGGCCAGCCCCAGCATTTT.

V is TRBV7-6 and J is TRBJ2-5; D is uncertain. Germline V gives CDR1 SGHVS, CDR2 FNYEAQ. The V end lost 4 bases, the J end lost 2 bases, and 14 bases lay between the germline ends. CDR3 size: 15 residues. The CDR3 region is CASSSGFGPQETQYF. DNA of the CDR3: TGTGCCAGCAGCTCCGGGTTCGGCCCTCAAGAGACCCAGTACTTC.

This clonotype appeared many times. The rearrangement uses TRBV29-1 and TRBJ2-3; 7 bases align to TRBD1. V trimming: 5 bases; J trimming: 6 bases; junction bases outside the gene matches: 8. Looked up from germline, CDR1 is SQVTM and CDR2 is ANQGSEA. The CDR3 spans 13 residues. The CDR3 DNA is TGCAGCGTTACCGGGACAGCAGCGGATACGCAGTATTTT. Protein product: CSVTGTAADTQYF.

This clonotype came up a few times. The chain joins TRBV7-3 to TRBJ2-3; maybe TRBD2 (6 bases). Per germline, CDR1 SGHTA and CDR2 FQGTGA. The CDR3 has 14 residues. With 4 bases removed from V and 4 bases from J, the gap between germline ends came to 12 bases. CDR3 coding DNA: TGTGCCAGCAGCTCCGGGACTCCCCCAGATACGCAGTATTTT. Its protein is CASSSGTPPDTQYF.

This clonotype was recorded a few times. V is TRBV6-2 or TRBV6-3 and J is TRBJ1-5, with a tentative D call TRBD1 (5 bases). The CDR3 has 15 amino acids. V shed 4 bases and J shed 0 bases, with 10 bases lying between them. The V gene's germline CDR1 is MNHEY and CDR2 SVGEGT. The CDR3 reads CASSSTGNSNQPQHF. CDR3 sequence (DNA): TGTGCCAGCAGTTCCACAGGAAATAGCAATCAGCCCCAGCATTTT.

This chain links TRBV4-3 with TRBJ2-2; 7 nucleotides align to TRBD2. Per the germline V gene, CDR1 is LGHNA and CDR2 is YSLEER. V was clipped by 5 bases and J by 4 bases; unmatched bases: 7. The CDR3 is 15 residues long. The CDR3 nucleotides read TGCGCCAGCAGCGCGGCTAGCGGAAGCACCGGGGAGCTGTTTTTT. It encodes CASSAASGSTGELFF.

This clonotype appeared many times. The V gene is TRBV10-3, the J gene TRBJ2-5; perhaps TRBD2 as D (6 bases). This CDR3 spans 16 amino acids. The germline gives CDR1 ENHRY, CDR2 SYGVKD. V was cut by 3 bases and J by 0 bases, with 14 bases left in between. CDR3 in amino acids: CAISDPGLLYQETQYF. The CDR3 DNA reads TGTGCCATCAGTGACCCGGGACTCCTGTACCAAGAGACCCAGTACTTC.